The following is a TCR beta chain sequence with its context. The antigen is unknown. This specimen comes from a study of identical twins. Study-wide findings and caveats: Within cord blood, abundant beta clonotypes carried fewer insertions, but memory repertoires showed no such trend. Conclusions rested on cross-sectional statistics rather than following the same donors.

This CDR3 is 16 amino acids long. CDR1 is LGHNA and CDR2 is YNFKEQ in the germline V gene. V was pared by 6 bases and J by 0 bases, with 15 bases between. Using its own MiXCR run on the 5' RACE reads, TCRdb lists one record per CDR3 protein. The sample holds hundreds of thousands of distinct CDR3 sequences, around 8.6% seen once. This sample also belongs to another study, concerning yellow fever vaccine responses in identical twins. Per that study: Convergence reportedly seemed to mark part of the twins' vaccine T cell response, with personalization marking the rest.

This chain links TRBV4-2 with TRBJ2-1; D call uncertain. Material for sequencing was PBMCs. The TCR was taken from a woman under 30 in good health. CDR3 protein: CASSVAPRGSYNEQFF. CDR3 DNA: TGTGCCAGCAGTGTTGCTCCGAGAGGCTCCTACAATGAGCAGTTCTTC.